The clone carrying this T cell receptor (beta chain) was picked up many times. This CDR3 is also generated by other DNA sequences in the sample. The data are from a study of shared clonotypes between healthy human individuals. Running of the assay took place at deep level. Clones were read by immunoSEQ multiplex PCR, and TCRdb kept only the in-frame ones, dropping some. Of about 500,000 clones listed, approximately 71% are singletons. V was cut by 1 base and J by 0 bases, with 9 bases left in between. Germline CDR1 and CDR2: GTSNPN and SVGIG (reference sequence). The CDR3 spans 14 residues. The V gene is TRBV30, the J gene TRBJ1-1, with D uncertain. This clonotype was sampled from a middle-aged woman in good health. Some clones in this sample may be carry-over from other donors' samples. Sequencing used PBMCs. The CDR3 DNA is TGTGCCTGGAGTGCGAGGACCCTGAACACTGAAGCTTTCTTT. Amino acids: CAWSARTLNTEAFF. Using reference TRBV30 and TRBJ1-1 for the parts outside the CDR3, the full variable domain is SQTIHQWPATLVQPVGSPLSLECTVEGTSNPNLYWYRQAAGRGLQLLFYSVGIGQISSEVPQNLSASRPQDRQFILSSKKLLLSDSGFYLCAWSARTLNTEAFFGQGTRLTVV.